What follows is one T cell receptor beta chain and its context. Authors' data handling: For nucleated cells, counts were estimated from reference gene primer amplification. Profiled with immunoSEQ multiplex PCR; TCRdb holds only in-frame clones, not every one. That table is the source of V, J and clone size, and D and trimming were worked out from the DNA. In the table there are around 84,000 clones, 70% to 80% of which are singletons. The data derive from a study of blood T cell repertoires in COVID-19. Study context: COVID-19 samples, acute and convalescent, were from the United States, Italy and Spain. The cDNA or gDNA used as material had been derived from T cells, B-cell-depleted T cells, or PBMCs.

The CDR3 length is 13 residues. Germline CDR1 SQVTM, CDR2 ANQGSEA. V was clipped by 7 bases and J by 7 bases; unmatched bases: 10. J is TRBJ2-1 and V is TRBV29-1, with TRBD1 matching 7 bases. The sample taken for sequencing was peripheral blood. The TCR sequence derives from a man aged 50 to 59 with active or convalescent COVID-19. In DNA form, the CDR3 reads TGCAGCGCCAGGTCGACAGGGACGAATGAGCAGTTCTTC. Its protein product is CSARSTGTNEQFF.